These 3 T cell receptor beta chains originate from one sample sequenced in a study of cytomegalovirus exposure and HLA in healthy donors. 13 Jbeta primers and 60 Vbeta primers were used for the PCR. Assay used: immunoSEQ multiplex PCR; TCRdb lists only in-frame clones, some missing. The sample gives approximately 190,000 clones, 10% to 15% of which show up once; over 6.5% is in the top ten. The sample consisted of PBMCs. These TCRs come from a middle-aged man in good health and CMV-seropositive.

The rearrangement joins TRBV28 to TRBJ2-6; D is unresolved. Trimming took 1 base from V and 0 from J, leaving 13 bases between them. This CDR3 region has 18 residues. Germline-derived CDR1 and CDR2 are MDHEN and SYDVKM. The CDR3 DNA sequence: TGTGCCAGCAGTTTATACGCAGGCACGACCTCTGGGGCCAACGTCCTGACTTTC. Protein sequence: CASSLYAGTTSGANVLTF.

V is TRBV5-4 and J is TRBJ2-1; TRBD1 might be the D (7 bases). CDR3 length equals 13 residues. V was shortened by 5 bases and J by 9 bases, with 15 bases between the two germline ends. Germline loops: CDR1 SGHNT, CDR2 YYREEE (reference sequence). In DNA form, the CDR3 reads TGTGCCAGCAGGTCGCAGGGGGGAGGTGAGCAGTTCTTC. It encodes CASRSQGGGEQFF.

This clone appeared a few times. This chain uses TRBV7-2 with TRBJ1-1; 7 bases map to TRBD1. This CDR3 is 14 amino acids long. With V trimmed by 3 bases and J by 10 bases, 11 bases remained unmatched. The germline CDR1 and CDR2 sequences are SGHTA and FQGNSA. CDR3 in amino acids: CASSLTRGALGAFF. The CDR3 nucleotides are TGTGCCAGCAGCTTGACCAGGGGGGCCCTGGGAGCTTTCTTT.